The next 28 T cell receptor beta chains were all read from a single sample in a study of T cell responses to AZD1222 COVID-19 vaccine. Produced via immunoSEQ multiplex PCR; TCRdb's table is partial and in-frame only. This table has more than 80,000 clones, about nine tenths appearing once. The input for sequencing was peripheral blood, taken 28 days after the second AZD1222 dose. These receptor sequences come from an adult who received the AZD1222 COVID-19 vaccine.

The rearrangement links TRBV7-9 to TRBJ2-2; maybe TRBD2 (6 bases). This CDR3 has 16 amino acids. Per germline, CDR1 SEHNR and CDR2 FQNEAQ (reference sequence). Trimming stripped 5 bases from V and 3 bases from J, with 16 bases between. CDR3 in amino acids: CASSPQADYHTGELFF. The CDR3 DNA follows: TGTGCCAGCAGCCCCCAGGCGGACTACCACACCGGGGAGCTGTTTTTT.

V gene TRBV11-2 combines with J gene TRBJ2-7; no clear D. Germline V lookup: CDR1 SGHAT, CDR2 FQNNGV. This CDR3 comprises 11 residues. V was shortened by 5 bases and J by 7 bases, with 9 bases between the two germline ends. CDR3 nucleotide sequence: TGTGCCAGCAGCCACGGTTGGGAGCAGTACTTC. Translated: CASSHGWEQYF.

This clone was detected a few times. The chain recombines TRBV18 with TRBJ2-5, with D perhaps TRBD2 (6 bases). This CDR3 contains 13 residues. CDR1 and CDR2 from the germline V gene are KGHSH and LQKENI. The V end was cut by 4 bases, the J end by 5 bases, with 11 bases between. CDR3 bases: TGTGCCAGCTCACTCGACAGCGGGGAGACCCAGTACTTC. It is translated as CASSLDSGETQYF.

The chain has TRBV6-1 and TRBJ2-6; D remains unclear. With 4 bases removed from V and 2 bases from J, the gap between germline ends came to 18 bases. Germline loops: CDR1 MNHNS, CDR2 SASEGT. The CDR3 spans 18 residues. CDR3: CASSGFRVNYAGANVLTF. CDR3 bases: TGTGCCAGCAGTGGTTTTAGGGTCAACTACGCTGGGGCCAACGTCCTGACTTTC.

The rearrangement links TRBV7-2 to TRBJ2-7, with D perhaps TRBD1 or TRBD2 (5 bases each). The ends were cut back, 3 bases at V and 2 bases at J, with 17 bases in the middle. There are 16 residues in the CDR3. Germline CDR1 and CDR2: SGHTA and FQGNSA. The CDR3 reads CASSLRVSQGAYEQYF. The CDR3 bases are TGTGCCAGCAGCTTGCGGGTGAGTCAAGGGGCCTACGAGCAGTACTTC.

The chain uses TRBV6-2 or TRBV6-3 and TRBJ2-1, with D hard to call. CDR1 and CDR2 (germline): MNHEY, SVGEGT. The CDR3 totals 13 residues. Trimming cost V 1 base and J 7 bases, with 8 bases left between them. The CDR3 region has the DNA TGTGCCAGCAGTTACTATTCCGGGAATGAGCAGTTCTTC. Translating gives CASSYYSGNEQFF.

The rearrangement joins TRBV7-8 to TRBJ1-2; D might be TRBD1 (6 bases). CDR1 and CDR2 from the germline V gene are SGHVS and FQNEAQ. Deletions cut 1 base from V and 4 bases from J, with 16 bases between. CDR3 size: 16 residues. CDR3 protein: CASSLGGRGTSYGYTF. CDR3 nucleotides: TGTGCCAGCAGCTTAGGGGGGAGGGGGACTTCCTATGGCTACACCTTC.

CDR3 sequence: CAWGTAFTDTQYF. For the CDR3, the DNA is TGTGCCTGGGGGACAGCTTTCACAGATACGCAGTATTTT. The chain recombines TRBV2 with TRBJ2-3; 7 bases match TRBD1. Germline CDR1 and CDR2: SNHLY and FYNNEI. The junction had 7 bases not matched to a gene; V was cut back by 11 bases and J by 2 bases. The CDR3 is 13 residues long.

V and J are TRBV5-8 and TRBJ1-4, with 7 bases aligning to TRBD1. CDR1 and CDR2 from the germline V gene are SGHTS and YDEGEE. The CDR3 covers 16 residues. Unmatched junction bases numbered 6, after V lost 0 bases and J lost 4 bases. This chain's CDR3 is CASSLAAGTVNEKLFF. Written as DNA, the CDR3 is TGTGCCAGCAGCTTGGCCGCCGGGACAGTTAATGAAAAACTGTTTTTT.

The chain uses TRBV5-6 and TRBJ1-5, with TRBD1 as a possible D gene (6 bases). The V end lost 4 bases, the J end lost 1 base, and 9 bases lay between the germline ends. Germline-derived CDR1 and CDR2 are SGHDT and YYEEEE. The CDR3 is 14 amino acids. Here the CDR3 DNA reads TGTGCCAGCAGCCTAACAGGGAGCAATCAGCCCCAGCATTTT. Its translation is CASSLTGSNQPQHF.

The J gene is TRBJ2-2, the V gene TRBV6-5; D is ambiguous. Germline V gene data show CDR1 as MNHEY and CDR2 as SVGAGI. The CDR3 length is 14 residues. The germline V and J ends were trimmed by 10 bases and 5 bases, with 17 bases remaining between them. CDR3 amino acids: CATKGGAFTGELFF. In nucleotides, the CDR3 is TGTGCCACCAAGGGTGGCGCCTTTACCGGGGAGCTGTTTTTT.

This clone occurred once. This chain uses TRBV9 with TRBJ2-1; 7 bases line up with TRBD2. Germline lookup yields CDR1 SGDLS and CDR2 YYNGEE. The length of the CDR3 is 17 residues. V dropped 3 bases and J dropped 9; count of bases not matched to a gene: 18. CDR3 residues: CASSAGGLGALLAEQFF. The DNA of the CDR3 is TGTGCCAGCAGCGCGGGGGGACTCGGAGCTTTACTAGCTGAGCAGTTCTTC.

The genes are TRBV3-1 (or the pseudogene TRBV3-2) and TRBJ2-1; D call uncertain. V lost 8 bases and J 0 bases, leaving 11 bases between the germline ends. Germline CDR1 and CDR2: LGHDT and YNNKEL (reference sequence). This CDR3 is 14 amino acids long. CDR3 DNA sequence: TGTGCCAGCCGTACTCTCAGCTCCTACAATGAGCAGTTCTTC. It yields the protein CASRTLSSYNEQFF.

V is TRBV29-1 and J is TRBJ1-2; D gene uncertain. The CDR3 is 10 amino acids. The V gene's germline CDR1 is SQVTM and CDR2 ANQGSEA. V was pared by 4 bases and J by 6 bases, with 6 bases between. The CDR3, as DNA: TGCAGCGTTGCACGGAATGGCTACACCTTC. Its protein product is CSVARNGYTF.

This chain joins TRBV7-3 and TRBJ1-1, with 9 bases identical to TRBD1. CDR1 is SGHTA and CDR2 is FQGTGA in the germline V gene. V lost 0 bases to trimming and J lost 9 bases; unmatched junction nucleotides: 5. CDR3 length: 14 residues. For the CDR3, the DNA is TGTGCCAGCAGCTTAACGACCGGGACAGGGAAAGCTTTCTTT. Translated, it gives CASSLTTGTGKAFF. Full variable domain (outside the CDR3, taken from reference TRBV7-3 and TRBJ1-1): GAGVSQTPSNKVTEKGKYVELRCDPISGHTALYWYRQSLGQGPEFLIYFQGTGAADDSGLPNDRFFAVRPEGSVSTLKIQRTERGDSAVYLCASSLTTGTGKAFFGQGTRLTVV.

The gene calls are TRBV3-1 (or the pseudogene TRBV3-2) and TRBJ2-5, with 8 bases identical to TRBD2. CDR1 LGHDT and CDR2 YNNKEL come from the germline V gene (reference sequence). This CDR3 contains 13 residues. V gave up 6 bases and J gave up 5 bases; unmatched junction bases: 5. The CDR3 DNA follows: TGTGCCAGCAGGGTAGCGGGGATCGAGACCCAGTACTTC. Amino acids: CASRVAGIETQYF.

The chain combines TRBV5-1 with TRBJ1-4; D is unclear. Per the germline V gene, CDR1 is SGHRS and CDR2 is YFSETQ. V lost 0 bases and J 10 bases, leaving 10 bases between the germline ends. The CDR3 is 13 amino acids. CDR3 nucleotides: TGCGCCAGCAGCTTGGGCCAAGCCGGAAAACTGTTTTTT. This sequence encodes CASSLGQAGKLFF.

J is TRBJ2-1 and V is TRBV5-1, with D perhaps being TRBD1 or TRBD2 (5 bases each). This CDR3 has 14 residues. The V end lost 2 bases, the J end lost 5 bases, and 11 bases lay between the germline ends. CDR1 is SGHRS, CDR2 YFSETQ, per germline. The DNA for the CDR3 is TGCGCCAGCAGCTTAGGGGACGAACACAATGAGCAGTTCTTC. Translation: CASSLGDEHNEQFF.

V and J are TRBV5-1 and TRBJ1-6; tentative D call: TRBD1 (5 bases). CDR1 and CDR2 from the germline V gene are SGHRS and YFSETQ. V was clipped by 5 bases and J by 3 bases, with 15 bases between them. The length of the CDR3 is 16 residues. The CDR3 bases are TGCGCCAGCAGTTTCCTAGACAGTAACTATAATTCACCCCTCCACTTT. Its translation is CASSFLDSNYNSPLHF.

The chain combines TRBV15 with TRBJ2-7; D is unresolved. V was cut by 0 bases and J by 3 bases, with 9 bases left in between. This CDR3 region has 14 residues. CDR1 LNHNV and CDR2 YYDKDF come from the germline V gene (reference sequence). CDR3 sequence (DNA): TGTGCCACCAGCAGAGATGAAGGTATCTACGAGCAGTACTTC. Protein sequence: CATSRDEGIYEQYF.

The chain combines TRBV7-2 with TRBJ2-1, with 10 positions matching TRBD2. The CDR3 has 15 amino acids. From germline, CDR1 is SGHTA and CDR2 FQGNSA. Trimming cost V 6 bases and J 5 bases; bases outside gene matches: 7. The CDR3 DNA reads TGTGCCAGCAGTTCCCTAGCGGGGGCAAACAATGAGCAGTTCTTC. Its translation: CASSSLAGANNEQFF.

The gene calls are TRBV29-1 and TRBJ2-7; D is perhaps TRBD1 (6 bases). CDR1 is SQVTM and CDR2 is ANQGSEA in the germline V gene. The CDR3 is made up of 11 amino acids. V lost 7 bases and J lost 6, with 13 bases in between. The CDR3 loop reads CSAQGLGEQYF. Here the CDR3 DNA reads TGCAGCGCACAGGGTTTAGGCGAGCAGTACTTC.

The rearrangement links TRBV9 to TRBJ1-2; D uncertain. The V gene's germline CDR1 is SGDLS and CDR2 YYNGEE. Trimming pared 1 base from V and 0 bases from J, leaving 10 bases between. CDR3 size: 15 residues. CDR3 region: CASSVREHTNYGYTF. The CDR3 bases are TGTGCCAGCAGCGTACGGGAGCATACTAACTATGGCTACACCTTC.

The rearrangement uses TRBV25-1 and TRBJ1-1; D is possibly TRBD1 (5 bases). The V gene lost 3 bases and the J gene lost 5 bases, with 10 bases spanning the gap. CDR3 length: 13 residues. Germline V gene lookup returns CDR1 MGHDK and CDR2 SYGVNS. CDR3 protein: CASSDQGMTEAFF. CDR3 bases: TGTGCCAGCAGTGACCAGGGTATGACTGAAGCTTTCTTT.

The chain combines TRBV25-1 with TRBJ1-6, with D unresolved. Germline loops: CDR1 MGHDK, CDR2 SYGVNS. The CDR3 consists of 12 residues. The V end lost 5 bases, the J end lost 9 bases, and 8 bases lay between the germline ends. CDR3 loop: CASSRTTSPLHF. In DNA, the CDR3 is TGTGCCAGCAGTAGGACTACTTCACCCCTCCACTTT.

The V and J genes are TRBV7-2 and TRBJ2-2; no clear D. This CDR3 region has 11 residues. The germline gives CDR1 SGHTA, CDR2 FQGNSA. V lost 3 bases, J lost 7 bases, and 3 bases lay in between. CDR3 protein: CASSFLGELFF. CDR3 coding DNA: TGTGCCAGCAGCTTCCTCGGGGAGCTGTTTTTT. The complete variable domain, with remaining parts taken from reference TRBV7-2 and TRBJ2-2, reads GAGVSQSPSNKVTEKGKDVELRCDPISGHTALYWYRQSLGQGLEFLIYFQGNSAPDKSGLPSDRFSAERTGGSVSTLTIQRTQQEDSAVYLCASSFLGELFFGEGSRLTVL.

The chain is built from TRBV7-2 and TRBJ1-5, with 10 bases that match TRBD1. Germline V CDR1 and CDR2: SGHTA, FQGNSA. The CDR3 totals 14 residues. The V segment lost 6 bases and the J segment 4 bases; nucleotides outside the gene matches: 3. DNA for the CDR3: TGTGCCAGCAGTCCGGACAGGGGGAATCAGCCCCAGCATTTT. Translation: CASSPDRGNQPQHF.

The rearrangement joins TRBV13 to TRBJ2-7; TRBD1 matches 10 bases. Germline lookup yields CDR1 PRHDT and CDR2 FYEKMQ (reference sequence). CDR3 length equals 18 residues. V was pared by 5 bases and J by 4 bases, with 17 bases of the junction left unmatched. This CDR3 is CASSLLYSPGQGTYEQYF. The DNA of the CDR3 is TGTGCCAGCAGCCTTTTATATTCTCCGGGACAGGGGACTTACGAGCAGTACTTC.